The TCR beta chain described here comes from a study of T cell responses to AZD1222 COVID-19 vaccine. Study-level background: Combined were second doses at about 4 or about 12 weeks.

Study-wide points: Reports indicate that nearly half of spike-specific TCRs are directed at unmutated variant regions. Among the donors, most were white British and more were female, and clonal diversity was possibly underestimated.

Germline values: CDR1 LNHDA, CDR2 SQIVND (reference sequence). The CDR3 has 15 amino acids. V was cut by 6 bases and J by 1 base, with 12 bases left in between. Notes on this clone: Its antigen remains unknown.

Produced via immunoSEQ multiplex PCR; TCRdb's table is partial and in-frame only. The sample has some 150,000 clones; 90% to 95% are singletons. V usage is TRBV19 and J usage is TRBJ2-2; no reliable D call. The TCR originated in an adult in good health. The source material was peripheral blood, sampled on day 0 of AZD1222 vaccination. DNA of the CDR3: TGTGCCAGTAGATCAAGACAAGTGAACACCGGGGAGCTGTTTTTT. Residues: CASRSRQVNTGELFF.